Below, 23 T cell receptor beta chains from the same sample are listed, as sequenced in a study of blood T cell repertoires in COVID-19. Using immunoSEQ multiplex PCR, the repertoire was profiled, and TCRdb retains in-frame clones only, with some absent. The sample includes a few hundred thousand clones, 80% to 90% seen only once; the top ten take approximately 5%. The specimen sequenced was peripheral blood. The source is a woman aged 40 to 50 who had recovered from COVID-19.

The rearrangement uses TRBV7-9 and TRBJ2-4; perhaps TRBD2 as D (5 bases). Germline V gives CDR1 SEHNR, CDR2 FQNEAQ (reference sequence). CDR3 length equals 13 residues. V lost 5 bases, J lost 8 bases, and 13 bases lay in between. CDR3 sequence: CASSPIGRHIQYF. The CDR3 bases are TGTGCCAGCAGCCCGATTGGGAGACACATTCAGTACTTC.

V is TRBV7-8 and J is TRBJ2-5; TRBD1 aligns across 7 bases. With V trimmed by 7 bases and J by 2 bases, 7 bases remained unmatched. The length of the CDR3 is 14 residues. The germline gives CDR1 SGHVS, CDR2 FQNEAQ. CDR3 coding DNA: TGTGCCAGCACCCCGCCGGGACAGCAAGAGACCCAGTACTTC. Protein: CASTPPGQQETQYF.

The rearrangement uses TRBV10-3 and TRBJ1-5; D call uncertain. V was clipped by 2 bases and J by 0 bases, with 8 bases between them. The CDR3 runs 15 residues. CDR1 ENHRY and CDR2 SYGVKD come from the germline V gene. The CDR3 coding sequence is TGTGCCATCAGTGAGAACGGGGATAGCAATCAGCCCCAGCATTTT. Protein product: CAISENGDSNQPQHF.

CDR3 nucleotides: TGTGCCAGCACCTCCCGGACAGGGGCAGATACGCAGTATTTT. Its protein is CASTSRTGADTQYF. This rearrangement joins TRBV6-5 to TRBJ2-3; 9 bases are shared with TRBD1. Germline V gene data show CDR1 as MNHEY and CDR2 as SVGAGI. V lost 7 bases and J lost 4; bases outside the gene matches: 6. The length of the CDR3 is 14 residues.

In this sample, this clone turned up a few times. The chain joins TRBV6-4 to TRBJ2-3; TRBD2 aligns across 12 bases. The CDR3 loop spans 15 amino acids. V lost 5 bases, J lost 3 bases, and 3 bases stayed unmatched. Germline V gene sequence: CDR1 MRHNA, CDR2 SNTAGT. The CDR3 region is CASSPTSGGTDTQYF. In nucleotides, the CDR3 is TGTGCCAGCAGTCCAACTAGCGGGGGGACAGATACGCAGTATTTT.

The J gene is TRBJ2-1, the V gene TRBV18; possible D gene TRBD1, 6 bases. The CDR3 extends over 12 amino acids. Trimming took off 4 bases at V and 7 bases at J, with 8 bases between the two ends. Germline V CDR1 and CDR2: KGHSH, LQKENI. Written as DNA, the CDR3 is TGTGCCAGCTCACGAGGGGGAAATGAGCAGTTCTTC. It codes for CASSRGGNEQFF.

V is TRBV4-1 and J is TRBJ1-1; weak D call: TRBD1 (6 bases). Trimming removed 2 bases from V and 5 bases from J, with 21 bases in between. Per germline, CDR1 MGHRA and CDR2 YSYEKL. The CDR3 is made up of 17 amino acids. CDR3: CASSQYYGAGVGTEAFF. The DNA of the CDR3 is TGCGCCAGCAGCCAATACTACGGTGCAGGGGTGGGAACTGAAGCTTTCTTT.

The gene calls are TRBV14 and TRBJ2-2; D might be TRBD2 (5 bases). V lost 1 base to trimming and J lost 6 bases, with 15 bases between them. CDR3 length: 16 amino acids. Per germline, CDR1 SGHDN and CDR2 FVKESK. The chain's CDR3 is CASSQGPGWPPGELFF. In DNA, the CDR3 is TGTGCCAGCAGCCAAGGCCCGGGATGGCCTCCCGGGGAGCTGTTTTTT.

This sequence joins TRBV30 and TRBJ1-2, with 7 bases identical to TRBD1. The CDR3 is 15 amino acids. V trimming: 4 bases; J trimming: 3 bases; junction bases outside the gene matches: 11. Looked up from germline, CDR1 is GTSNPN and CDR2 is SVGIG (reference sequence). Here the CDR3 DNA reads TGTGCCTGGATGAGAGGAGGGGGCGATTACTATGGCTACACCTTC. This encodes CAWMRGGGDYYGYTF.

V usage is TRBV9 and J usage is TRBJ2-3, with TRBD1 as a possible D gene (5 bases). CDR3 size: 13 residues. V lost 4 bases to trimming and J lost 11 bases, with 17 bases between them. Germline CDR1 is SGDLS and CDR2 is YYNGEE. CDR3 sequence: CASSPTTVGKQYF. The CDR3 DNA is TGTGCCAGCAGCCCTACGACAGTGGGAAAGCAGTATTTT. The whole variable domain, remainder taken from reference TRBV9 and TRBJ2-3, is DSGVTQTPKHLITATGQRVTLRCSPRSGDLSVYWYQQSLDQGLQFLIQYYNGEERAKGNILERFSAQQFPDLHSELNLSSLELGDSALYFCASSPTTVGKQYFGPGTRLTVL.

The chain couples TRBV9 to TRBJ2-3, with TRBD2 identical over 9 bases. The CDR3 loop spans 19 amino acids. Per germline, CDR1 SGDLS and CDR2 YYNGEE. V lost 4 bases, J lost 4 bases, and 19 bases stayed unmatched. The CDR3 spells CASSTTTPSRAGGADTQYF. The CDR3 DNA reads TGTGCCAGCAGCACCACCACCCCCAGTAGGGCGGGGGGGGCAGATACGCAGTATTTT.

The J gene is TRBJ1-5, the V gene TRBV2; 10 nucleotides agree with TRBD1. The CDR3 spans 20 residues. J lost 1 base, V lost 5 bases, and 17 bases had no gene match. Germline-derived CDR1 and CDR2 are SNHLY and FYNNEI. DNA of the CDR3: TGTGCCAGCAGTCCATTACCGGGACAGGGGATCGGAGGGAGCAATCAGCCCCAGCATTTT. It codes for CASSPLPGQGIGGSNQPQHF.

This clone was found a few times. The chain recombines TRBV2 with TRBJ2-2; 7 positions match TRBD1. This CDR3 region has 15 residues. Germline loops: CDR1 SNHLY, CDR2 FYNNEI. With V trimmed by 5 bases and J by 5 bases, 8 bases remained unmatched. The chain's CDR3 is CASSSHRGKTGELFF. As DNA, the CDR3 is TGTGCCAGCAGTTCCCACAGGGGAAAGACCGGGGAGCTGTTTTTT.

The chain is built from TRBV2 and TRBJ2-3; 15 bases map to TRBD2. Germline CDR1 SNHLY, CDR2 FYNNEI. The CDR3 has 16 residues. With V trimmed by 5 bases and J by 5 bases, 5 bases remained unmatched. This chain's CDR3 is CASSHPGLAGGDTQYF. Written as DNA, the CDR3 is TGTGCCAGCAGTCATCCGGGACTAGCGGGAGGAGATACGCAGTATTTT.

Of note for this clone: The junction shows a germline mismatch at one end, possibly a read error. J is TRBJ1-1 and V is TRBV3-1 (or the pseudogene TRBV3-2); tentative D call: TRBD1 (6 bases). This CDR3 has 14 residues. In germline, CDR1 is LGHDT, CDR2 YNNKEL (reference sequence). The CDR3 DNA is TGTGCCAGCAGTCAAGGACAGATGAACACTGAAGCTTTCTTT. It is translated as CASSQGQMNTEAFF.

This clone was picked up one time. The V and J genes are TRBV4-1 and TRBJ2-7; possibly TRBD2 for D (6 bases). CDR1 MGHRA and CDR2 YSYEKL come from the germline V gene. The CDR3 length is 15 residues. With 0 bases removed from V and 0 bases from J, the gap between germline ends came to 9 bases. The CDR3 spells CASSQDIADSYEQYF. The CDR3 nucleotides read TGCGCCAGCAGCCAAGATATAGCGGACTCCTACGAGCAGTACTTC.

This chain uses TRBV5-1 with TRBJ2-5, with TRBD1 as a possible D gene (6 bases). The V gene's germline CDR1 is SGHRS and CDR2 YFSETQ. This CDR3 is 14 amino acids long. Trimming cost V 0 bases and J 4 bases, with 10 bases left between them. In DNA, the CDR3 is TGCGCCAGCAGCTTGGGGGGGCCAGGAGAGACCCAGTACTTC. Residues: CASSLGGPGETQYF.

The CDR3 region is CASSQDPQAGDGFGGYTF. CDR3 bases: TGCGCCAGCAGCCAAGATCCCCAGGCCGGGGATGGTTTCGGGGGCTACACCTTC. The chain combines TRBV4-1 with TRBJ1-2; D not certain. V lost 0 bases, J lost 8 bases, and 25 bases lay in between. Germline V lookup: CDR1 MGHRA, CDR2 YSYEKL. The CDR3 is made up of 18 amino acids.

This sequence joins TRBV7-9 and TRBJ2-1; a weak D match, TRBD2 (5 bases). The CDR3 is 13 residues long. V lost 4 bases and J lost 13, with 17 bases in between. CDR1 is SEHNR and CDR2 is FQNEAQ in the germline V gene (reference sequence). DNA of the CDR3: TGTGCCAGCAGCTCCCCTGTCGGGATAGAACAGTTCTTC. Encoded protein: CASSSPVGIEQFF.

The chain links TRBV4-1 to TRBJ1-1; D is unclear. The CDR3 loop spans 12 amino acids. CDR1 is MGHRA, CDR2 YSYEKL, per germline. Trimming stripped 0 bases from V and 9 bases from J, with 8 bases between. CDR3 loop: CASSQENDKAFF. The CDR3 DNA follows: TGCGCCAGCAGCCAAGAAAACGACAAAGCTTTCTTT.

CDR3 nucleotide sequence: TGTGCCAGCAGCCCGACAGGGACGGCTGGCTACACCTTC. Translating it yields CASSPTGTAGYTF. This chain connects TRBV11-3 to TRBJ1-2; TRBD1 matches at 7 bases. The CDR3 is 13 amino acids. The V and J ends lost 5 bases and 7 bases, in that order; junction bases with no gene match: 7. Germline CDR1 reads SGHNT; CDR2 reads YENEEA.

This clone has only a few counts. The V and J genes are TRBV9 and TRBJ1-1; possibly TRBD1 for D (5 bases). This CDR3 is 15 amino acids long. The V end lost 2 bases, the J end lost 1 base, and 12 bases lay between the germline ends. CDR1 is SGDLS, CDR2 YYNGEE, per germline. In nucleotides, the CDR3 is TGTGCCAGCAGCGTGTCGACAGCCACGAACACTGAAGCTTTCTTT. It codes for CASSVSTATNTEAFF.

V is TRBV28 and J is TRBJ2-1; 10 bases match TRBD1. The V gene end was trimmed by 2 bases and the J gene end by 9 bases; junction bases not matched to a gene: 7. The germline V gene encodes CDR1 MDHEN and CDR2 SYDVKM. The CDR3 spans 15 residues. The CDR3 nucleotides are TGTGCCAGCAGTTTACCGGACAGGGGGTCGAGTGAGCAGTTCTTC. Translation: CASSLPDRGSSEQFF.